This T cell receptor beta chain was sequenced in a study of Graves' ophthalmopathy and Graves' hyperthyroidism. Findings of the study overall: Blood also held most thyroid clonotypes expanded above 0.001 frequency. A model built from 13 signatures distinguished ophthalmopathy from stable hyperthyroidism with approximately 89% sensitivity and approximately 82% specificity.

The PBMCs used were ones drawn from about 9.3 ml of fresh peripheral blood. As the template, RNA transcripts were used to amplify TCR beta CDR3 regions. HTBI primers were employed in first-round RT-PCR, then a second-round multiplex PCR followed. In TCRdb, the multiplex PCR reads were re-called with MiXCR into one record per CDR3 protein. The table records a few hundred thousand distinct CDR3 sequences, roughly 15% of them present only once. There are 15 residues in the CDR3. The ends lost 5 bases at V and 5 bases at J; junction bases unmatched: 8. Germline V gene data show CDR1 as MDHEN and CDR2 as SYDVKM. This clonotype came up a few times. Antigen specificity is unknown.

Input material: peripheral blood. The clonotype originates from an adult woman with stable Graves' hyperthyroidism. The chain joins TRBV28 to TRBJ2-7, with 11 nucleotides matching TRBD2. In nucleotides, the CDR3 is TGTGCCAGCAGTATTACTAGCGGGAGTCGCCACGAGCAGTACTTC. Translation gives CASSITSGSRHEQYF.